The rows below give T cell receptor beta chains drawn from one sample of a study of blood T cell repertoires in COVID-19. Assay: immunoSEQ multiplex PCR; the TCRdb copy retains only in-frame clones and omits some. The table records approximately 210,000 clones, about 93% of them present only once. Specimen: peripheral blood. These receptors were taken from a young man with COVID-19, enrolled during active disease. Both conserved end residues are part of each CDR3. Clone size is not always given. Where it is, it says once, few, many or a class for expanded clones.

abundance,v_gene,CDR3aa
-,TRBV5-6,CASSREEGYTF
-,TRBV5-6,CASSPAKGWSTDTQYF
-,TRBV18,CASSSGTSNTEAFF
once,TRBV28,CASRGGHRVKEAFF
-,TRBV6-6,CASSSARGVRQETQYF
-,TRBV12-3/TRBV12-4,CASSLRGFEAFF
-,TRBV2,CASSPYTSGGTDTQYF
-,TRBV19,CASSTGQGAYHPANTEAFF
-,TRBV5-4,CASSFWTGGDEQYF
once,TRBV7-3,CASSLTRGTEAFF
-,TRBV10-1,CASSQTGSYEQYF
-,TRBV27,CASSHGGSYEQYF
-,TRBV12-3/TRBV12-4,CASRGDNLGTQYF
-,TRBV7-9,CASSLAPPAGAFF
-,TRBV2,CASSEVGRDYGYTF
-,TRBV30,CAWSVIEGVDYGYTF
-,TRBV2,CASSEGRGGRNEQFF
-,TRBV5-6,CASSTAGQGGGTEAFF
-,TRBV5-1,CASSLVGGVSSYEQYF
-,TRBV12-3/TRBV12-4,CASQGLRDEQFF
-,TRBV5-1,CASSLNLRSSYNSPLHF
-,TRBV11-2,CASSSPGTSGTNTDTQYF
once,TRBV6-1,CASSANLRATGPDTQYF
-,TRBV19,CASSVPGGQPQHF
-,TRBV7-3,CASSPGTAGEQYF
-,TRBV19,CASSIGTGGMSDTQYF
-,TRBV10-3,CATTGGNGANVLTF
few,TRBV6-5,CASSYGGGAGRKLFF
-,TRBV19,CASSLSQGEILNSPLHF
-,TRBV9,CASSFTGTAKTYEQYF
-,TRBV3-1/TRBV3-2,CASSSRTGGINPNTGELFF
-,TRBV19,CASSETAQPSGNTIYF
-,TRBV19,CASSSRDRDGYTF
-,TRBV7-2,CASTEGGFSYNSPLHF
-,TRBV4-2,CASSQDPGGNRGYTF
-,TRBV5-1,CASSLEGAAYNSPLHF
-,TRBV25-1,CASSEAGTGNTIYF
-,TRBV11-3,CASSLRGSGETQYF
once,TRBV11-2,CASSPTGGFETQYF
-,TRBV20-1,CSASGTSGYNEQFF
once,TRBV2,CATRGLADLDTQYF
-,TRBV21-1,CASSKGEGTCSQPQHF
-,TRBV5-4,CASSWRVAGGSTDTQYF
-,TRBV2,CASSDEGAYNQPQHF